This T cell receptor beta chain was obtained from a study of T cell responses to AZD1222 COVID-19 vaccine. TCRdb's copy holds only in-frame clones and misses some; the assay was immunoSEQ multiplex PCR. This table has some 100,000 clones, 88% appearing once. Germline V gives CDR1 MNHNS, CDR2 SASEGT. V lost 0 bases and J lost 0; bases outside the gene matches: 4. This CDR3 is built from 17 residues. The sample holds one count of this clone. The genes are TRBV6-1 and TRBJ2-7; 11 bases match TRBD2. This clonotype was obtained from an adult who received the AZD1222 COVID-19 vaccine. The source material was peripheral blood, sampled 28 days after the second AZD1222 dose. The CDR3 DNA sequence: TGTGCCAGCAGTGAAGCCCTCGGACTAGCGGGCTCCTACGAGCAGTACTTC. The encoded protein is CASSEALGLAGSYEQYF.